One TCR beta chain is described in this entry. Its antigen is currently unknown. The data were obtained in a study of T cells in pancreatic ductal adenocarcinoma. General study findings and limits: Comparisons of tumor and blood clonality may show falsely lower tumor diversity.

TCRdb's table, derived via immunoSEQ multiplex PCR, lists solely in-frame clones and lacks some. The table lists some 4,500 clones, approximately 71% of them singletons. The CDR3 contains 16 residues. The germline V gene encodes CDR1 MNHNS and CDR2 SASEGT. Trimming cost V 4 bases and J 2 bases; bases outside gene matches: 6. No neoadjuvant therapy was given to the selected pancreatic ductal adenocarcinoma patients before their surgery. The receptor's source is a human donor with pancreatic ductal adenocarcinoma. V gene TRBV6-1 combines with J gene TRBJ2-3, with TRBD2 matching over 10 bases. Sequencing input: pancreatic tumor tissue. In nucleotides, the CDR3 is TGTGCCAGCAGTGTGAGTAGCGGGGGGCCCACAGATACGCAGTATTTT. As protein: CASSVSSGGPTDTQYF.